The next 7 T cell receptor beta chains were all read from a single sample in a study of blood T cells in healthy people across ages (dated by TCRdb to between 2014 and 2017). The library relied on 5' RACE. Sequencing used an Illumina HiSeq 2500. The second PCR ran for about 6 to 11 cycles and used a J-beta primer mix along with a sample-barcoded 5' primer. The public reads were quality trimmed at Q25 with fastp and then assembled into clones with MiXCR by TCRdb, keeping productive beta chains. Merged by CDR3 protein, the rows form single entries marked with the most common genes and DNA. Counted in this sample were 550,000 to 800,000 distinct CDR3 sequences; roughly 21% of them appeared once. The ten largest account for 3% to 4.5% of the sample. Sequenced: blood. The receptors shown here come from a man between 65 and 79 years old in good health.

This clonotype has more than one count but fewer than ten. The V call is TRBV7-8, the J call TRBJ1-1; D not certain. Germline CDR1 is SGHVS and CDR2 is FQNEAQ. Trimming cost V 3 bases and J 3 bases, with 14 bases left between them. CDR3 size: 15 residues. CDR3 nucleotides: TGTGCCAGCAGCTTGGTGGGTTCGCAGGACACTGAAGCTTTCTTT. It is translated as CASSLVGSQDTEAFF.

The chain employs TRBV4-3 and TRBJ2-3, with D possibly being TRBD2 (6 bases). Germline V CDR1 and CDR2: LGHNA, YSLEER. Deletions cut 0 bases from V and 7 bases from J, with 14 bases between. CDR3 size: 15 residues. The CDR3 DNA is TGCGCCAGCAGCCAAGAGGGCGGAGGGCCCTATACGCAGTATTTT. This translates into CASSQEGGGPYTQYF.

This clonotype turned up a few times. The chain is built from TRBV3-1 and TRBJ2-7; D ambiguous. The CDR3 has 12 residues. Trimming pared 2 bases from V and 7 bases from J, leaving 9 bases between. From germline, CDR1 is LGHDT and CDR2 YNNKEL (reference sequence). CDR3 protein: CASSQTFGEQYF. The CDR3 DNA reads as TGTGCCAGCAGCCAAACTTTCGGGGAGCAGTACTTC.

Remarks on this clonotype: The CDR3 end shows no conserved phenylalanine or tryptophan, and so a read error is likely. J is TRBJ2-7 and V is TRBV7-8; D uncertain. Trimming shortened V by 5 bases and J by 4 bases, and 9 bases separated the two germline ends. From germline, CDR1 is SGHVS and CDR2 FQNEAQ. The CDR3 sequence is 12 residues long. The CDR3 DNA sequence: TGTGCCAGCAGCCGCCTTGAGTACGAGCAGTACTCC. Translating it yields CASSRLEYEQYS.

This clonotype was detected a few times. The chain combines TRBV12-3 or TRBV12-4 with TRBJ2-1, with 13 bases lining up with TRBD2. J gave up 5 bases and V 6 bases, and 4 bases lay outside the gene matches. The CDR3 extends over 15 amino acids. The CDR3, as DNA: TGTGCCAGCAGGCTCGGGACTAGCGGGGACAATGAGCAGTTCTTC. It codes for CASRLGTSGDNEQFF.

V usage is TRBV28 and J usage is TRBJ2-3; the D gene is possibly TRBD2 (5 bases). The CDR3 length is 14 residues. CDR1 and CDR2 (germline): MDHEN, SYDVKM. Trimming removed 7 bases at V and 0 bases at J, with 11 bases between. The CDR3 DNA reads as TGTGCCAGCAACCCGGGAATTAGCACAGATACGCAGTATTTT. Its translation is CASNPGISTDTQYF.

This clonotype was counted ten times or more. The chain uses TRBV20-1 and TRBJ1-1; maybe TRBD1 (5 bases). Germline values: CDR1 DFQATT, CDR2 SNEGSKA (reference sequence). The CDR3 is 13 residues long. V gave up 4 bases and J gave up 1 base, with 10 bases separating them. The chain's CDR3 is CSAKGRRNTEAFF. As DNA, the CDR3 is TGCAGTGCTAAGGGACGGCGGAACACTGAAGCTTTCTTT.